This T cell receptor beta chain stems from a study of blood T cell repertoires in COVID-19. Per the original methods: From reference gene primer amplification, estimates of nucleated cell counts were derived. Measured with immunoSEQ multiplex PCR; TCRdb has only the in-frame clones, and not every one. The DNA gave D and trimming, while V, J and clone size come from that table. The repertoire has some 110,000 clones, about 82% of them found once; the top ten carry over 4.5%. V shed 4 bases and J 0 bases; nucleotides not matched to a gene: 6. The CDR3 sequence is 15 residues long. Germline CDR1 and CDR2: SGHKS and YYEKEE (reference sequence).

The sequencing input was peripheral blood. The receptor was isolated from a human donor in a cohort sampled during active COVID-19. This chain connects TRBV5-5 to TRBJ2-5; TRBD2 matches 7 bases. This CDR3 reads CASSRDYAYQETQYF. For the CDR3, the DNA is TGTGCCAGCAGCCGGGACTACGCGTACCAAGAGACCCAGTACTTC.